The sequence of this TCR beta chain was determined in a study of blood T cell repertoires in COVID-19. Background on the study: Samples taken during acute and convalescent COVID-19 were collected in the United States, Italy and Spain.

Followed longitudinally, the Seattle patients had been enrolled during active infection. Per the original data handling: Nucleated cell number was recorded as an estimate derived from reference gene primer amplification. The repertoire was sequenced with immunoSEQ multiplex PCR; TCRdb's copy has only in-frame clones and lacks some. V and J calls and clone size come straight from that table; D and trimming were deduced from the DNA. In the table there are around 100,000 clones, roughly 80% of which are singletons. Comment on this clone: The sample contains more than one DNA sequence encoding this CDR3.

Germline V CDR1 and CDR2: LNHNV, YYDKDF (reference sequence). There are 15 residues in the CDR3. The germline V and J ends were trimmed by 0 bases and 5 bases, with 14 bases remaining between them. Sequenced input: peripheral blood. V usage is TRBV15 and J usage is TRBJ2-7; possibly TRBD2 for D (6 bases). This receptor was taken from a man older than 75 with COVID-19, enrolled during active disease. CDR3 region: CATSRDLGGLDEQYF. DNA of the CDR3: TGTGCCACCAGCAGAGATCTCGGAGGGCTCGACGAGCAGTACTTC. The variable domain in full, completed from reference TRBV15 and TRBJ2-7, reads DAMVIQNPRYQVTQFGKPVTLSCSQTLNHNVMYWYQQKSSQAPKLLFHYYDKDFNNEADTPDNFQSRRPNTSFCFLDIRSPGLGDTAMYLCATSRDLGGLDEQYFGPGTRLTVT.